This T cell receptor beta chain was sequenced for a study of cytomegalovirus exposure and HLA in healthy donors. This CDR3 is 15 amino acids long. From germline, CDR1 is SGHTA and CDR2 FQGNSA. The V end lost 1 base, the J end lost 2 bases, and 12 bases lay between the germline ends. Both 60 Vbeta primers and 13 Jbeta primers went into the PCR. Some clones are missing from TCRdb's copy, which holds only in-frame ones; the method was immunoSEQ multiplex PCR. Its clone listing holds under 130,000 clones. Comment on this clone: Its antigen is not known.

General observations from the study: Donor immune exposure was known only as CMV serostatus.

The specimen was PBMCs. This clonotype originated in a man aged 35 to 55 in good health and CMV-seronegative. The chain joins TRBV7-2 to TRBJ2-7; a possible D gene is TRBD2 (6 bases). In DNA form, the CDR3 reads TGTGCCAGCAGCTTAGGGACGGGGGTCGCCTACGAGCAGTACTTC. Translating it yields CASSLGTGVAYEQYF.